This TCR beta chain was identified during a study of blood T cell repertoires in COVID-19 (dated by TCRdb to between 2020 and 2021). With regard to the full study: Samples covering the acute and convalescent phases of COVID-19 were provided by collaborators in the United States, Italy and Spain. The material from the prospective study consisted of cDNA or gDNA derived from T cells, B-cell-depleted T cells, or PBMCs. Samples came from the ongoing ImmuneRACE study (first 160 participants) plus 1,254 subjects from 6 global collaborators. The repertoires were made available in a free public database intended to serve as a resource for research on the immune response to SARS-CoV-2. Deeply sampled blood TCRbeta repertoires from subjects exposed to, actively infected with, or recovered from COVID-19 were included in the dataset. Nearly every sample came with metadata listing a de-identified subject ID, COVID-19 status, age in years and sex. Where available, HLA class I and class II types were obtained from metadata supplied by the sample provider rather than from assay-based typing.

Remarks on this clone: The clone's antigen remains unknown. Base qualities are missing; no much larger clone stands one base away.

TCRbeta CDR3 regions were amplified from genomic DNA using the immunoSEQ Assay, a bias-controlled multiplex PCR. In the source study's methods: The number of nucleated cells in each sample was estimated from the amplification of reference gene primers within the assay. Sequence reads were collapsed and filtered to measure the absolute abundance of every unique TCRbeta CDR3 rearrangement. Productive Simpson clonality was computed per sample as the square root of Simpson's diversity index over productive rearrangements. The source is immuneACCESS, and TCRdb retained only in-frame sequences with V and J called. Part of the clones is not carried over; for the studies checked, unresolved V genes explain less than half of this, and the remainder is unexplained. The V and J calls and clone size are taken from that table; D and trimming were inferred from the DNA. The sample profile shows under 200,000 clones; about 90% of them were found once. The leading ten clones occupy roughly 7.3% of the sample.

Overall results and qualifications from the work: Clinical and demographic metadata were provided uncurated, with the amount varying by source and participant.

Here V drops 3 bases and J drops 2 bases, and the junction holds 2 bases not matched to any gene. From its cysteine to its phenylalanine, the CDR3 spans 14 amino acids. The DNA shown is the 42-base CDR3, in frame from base 1. Looking up the germline V gene (reference sequence) yields CDR1 LGHDT and CDR2 YNNKEL. In the prospective study, participants were roughly 18 to 90 years old, resided in about two dozen geographic areas of the United States, and were enrolled through a virtual design. To assign participants to cohorts, the prospective study relied on clinical history that participants themselves reported in a screening survey and a study questionnaire. ImmuneRACE Cohort 3 recovered participants were defined by two consecutive negative NP/OP PCR tests, healthcare professional clearance, or symptom resolution. In the prospective study, mobile phlebotomists collected whole blood, serum and a nasopharyngeal or oropharyngeal swab from each participant. Additional blood draws and questionnaires over an approximately two-month period could optionally be provided by prospective study participants. Prospective study blood samples were shipped either frozen or at room temperature before DNA extraction.

This receptor chain uses TRBV3-1 (or the pseudogene TRBV3-2) and TRBJ2-7, with 9 bases in between that match TRBD1. Sample: PBMCs or T cells enriched from blood (not recorded which). The source of this sequence is a woman aged 45-59 years who had recovered from COVID-19. Here is the DNA: TGTGCCAGCAGCCAGGACAGGGGCCCCTACGAGCAGTACTTC. It is translated as CASSQDRGPYEQYF.